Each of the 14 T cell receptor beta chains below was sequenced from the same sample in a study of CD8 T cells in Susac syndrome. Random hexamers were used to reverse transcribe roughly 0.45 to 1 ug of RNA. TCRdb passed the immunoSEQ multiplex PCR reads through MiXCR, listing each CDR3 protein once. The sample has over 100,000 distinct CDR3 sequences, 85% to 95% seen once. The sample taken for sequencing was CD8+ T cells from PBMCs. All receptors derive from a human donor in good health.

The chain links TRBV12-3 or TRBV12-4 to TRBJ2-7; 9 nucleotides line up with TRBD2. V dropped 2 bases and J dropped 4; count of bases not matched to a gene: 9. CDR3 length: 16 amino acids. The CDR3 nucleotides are TGTGCCAGCAGTTTATCCGGGACTAGCATTTCGTACGAGCAGTACTTC. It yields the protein CASSLSGTSISYEQYF.

CDR3 protein: CASSIRLAGYNEQFF. The CDR3, as DNA: TGTGCCAGTAGTATTAGGCTAGCCGGATACAATGAGCAGTTCTTC. The rearrangement uses TRBV19 and TRBJ2-1; weak D call: TRBD2 (5 bases). The length of the CDR3 is 15 residues. Germline V lookup: CDR1 LNHDA, CDR2 SQIVND (reference sequence). V was pared by 3 bases and J by 4 bases, with 13 bases between. Full variable domain (missing parts from reference TRBV19 and TRBJ2-1): DGGITQSPKYLFRKEGQNVTLSCEQNLNHDAMYWYRQDPGQGLRLIYYSQIVNDFQKGDIAEGYSVSREKKESFPLTVTSAQKNPTAFYLCASSIRLAGYNEQFFGPGTRLTVL.

The CDR3 DNA reads TGTGCCAGCAGCTTACTCGGGGAGGGCAGCACTGAAGCTTTCTTT. Its translation is CASSLLGEGSTEAFF. V is TRBV7-3 and J is TRBJ1-1; D gene uncertain. Germline CDR1 reads SGHTA; CDR2 reads FQGTGA. With 2 bases removed from V and 4 bases from J, the gap between germline ends came to 14 bases. The CDR3 loop spans 15 amino acids.

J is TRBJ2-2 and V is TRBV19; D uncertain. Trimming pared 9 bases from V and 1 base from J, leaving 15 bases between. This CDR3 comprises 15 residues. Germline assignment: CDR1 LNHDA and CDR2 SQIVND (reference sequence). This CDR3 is CASFPFDGNTGELFF. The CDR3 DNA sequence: TGTGCCAGCTTCCCCTTCGACGGGAACACCGGGGAGCTGTTTTTT.

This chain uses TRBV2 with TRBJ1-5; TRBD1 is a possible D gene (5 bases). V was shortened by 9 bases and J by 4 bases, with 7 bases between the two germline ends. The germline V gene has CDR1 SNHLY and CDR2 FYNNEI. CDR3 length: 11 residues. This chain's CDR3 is CASRQNQPQHF. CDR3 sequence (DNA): TGTGCCAGTAGACAGAATCAGCCCCAGCATTTT.

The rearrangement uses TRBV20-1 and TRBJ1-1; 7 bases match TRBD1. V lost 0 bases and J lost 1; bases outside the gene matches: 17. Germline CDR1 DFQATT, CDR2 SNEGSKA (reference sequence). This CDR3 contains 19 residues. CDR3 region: CSARDLRAGRGQENTEAFF. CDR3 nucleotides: TGCAGTGCTAGAGATTTGAGGGCCGGGAGGGGGCAGGAGAACACTGAAGCTTTCTTT.

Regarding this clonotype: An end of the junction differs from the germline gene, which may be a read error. CDR3 nucleotides: TGTGCCAGCTCGCTGGCGACAGGGGTTATCTTC. Translated: CASSLATGVIF. The chain couples TRBV28 to TRBJ1-2; TRBD1 matches at 8 bases. CDR1 and CDR2 (germline): MDHEN, SYDVKM. The CDR3 runs 11 residues.

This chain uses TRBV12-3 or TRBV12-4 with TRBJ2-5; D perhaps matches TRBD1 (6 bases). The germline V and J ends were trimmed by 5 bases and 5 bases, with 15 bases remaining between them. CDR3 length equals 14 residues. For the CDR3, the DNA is TGTGCCAGCAGTCCCGGGACACCCCGGGAGACCCAGTACTTC. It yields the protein CASSPGTPRETQYF.

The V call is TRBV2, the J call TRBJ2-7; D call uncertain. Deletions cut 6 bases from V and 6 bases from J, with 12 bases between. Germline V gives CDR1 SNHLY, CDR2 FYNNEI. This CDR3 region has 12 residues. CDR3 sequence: CASRRGSGEQYF. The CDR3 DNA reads TGTGCCAGCAGACGCGGCTCCGGCGAGCAGTACTTC.

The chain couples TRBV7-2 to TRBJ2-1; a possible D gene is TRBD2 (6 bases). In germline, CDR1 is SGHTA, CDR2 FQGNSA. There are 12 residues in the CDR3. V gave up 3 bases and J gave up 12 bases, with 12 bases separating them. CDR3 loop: CASSFGGGRQFF. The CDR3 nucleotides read TGTGCCAGCAGCTTCGGGGGAGGAAGGCAGTTCTTC.

The CDR3 loop is CSARDEAKNIQYF. Here the CDR3 DNA reads TGCAGTGCTCGGGACGAAGCCAAAAACATTCAGTACTTC. The chain carries TRBV20-1 and TRBJ2-4; tentatively, D is TRBD1 or TRBD2 (5 bases each). The V and J ends lost 5 bases and 0 bases respectively, with 8 bases between them. Germline V lookup: CDR1 DFQATT, CDR2 SNEGSKA (reference sequence). This CDR3 spans 13 amino acids.

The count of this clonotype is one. The CDR3 nucleotides are TGTGCCAGCAGCCCCCCCCGGGCTAGCGGGAGGGGGGAGACCCAGTACTTC. Protein: CASSPPRASGRGETQYF. The genes are TRBV25-1 and TRBJ2-5; TRBD2 matches at 12 bases. Germline V gene sequence: CDR1 MGHDK, CDR2 SYGVNS. J gave up 5 bases and V 6 bases, and 13 bases lay outside the gene matches. The CDR3 is 17 residues long.

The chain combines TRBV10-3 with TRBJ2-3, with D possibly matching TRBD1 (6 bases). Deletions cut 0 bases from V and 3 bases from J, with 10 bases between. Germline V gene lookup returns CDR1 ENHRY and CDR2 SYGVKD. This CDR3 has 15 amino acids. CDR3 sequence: CAISESQGKTDTQYF. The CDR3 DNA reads TGTGCCATCAGTGAGTCCCAGGGGAAGACAGATACGCAGTATTTT.

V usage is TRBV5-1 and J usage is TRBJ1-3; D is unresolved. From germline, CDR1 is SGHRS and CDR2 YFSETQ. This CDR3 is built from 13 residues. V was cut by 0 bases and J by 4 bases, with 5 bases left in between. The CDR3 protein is CASSLDRGNTIYF. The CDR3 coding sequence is TGCGCCAGCAGCTTGGATCGAGGAAACACCATATATTTT.